This TCR beta chain was profiled in a study of blood T cell repertoires in COVID-19. Study in general: Both acute and convalescent COVID-19 samples were obtained from the United States, Italy and Spain.

In the case of this clone: The sample has other DNA sequences that encode this CDR3 too.

V was pared by 3 bases and J by 4 bases, with 13 bases between. From germline, CDR1 is KGHSH and CDR2 LQKENI. This CDR3 has 15 residues. Clones were read by immunoSEQ multiplex PCR, and TCRdb kept only the in-frame ones, dropping some. The sample lists 250,000 to 400,000 clones; about 90% were seen once. The V gene is TRBV18, the J gene TRBJ1-5, with D perhaps TRBD1 (6 bases). The source is a woman aged 25 to 39 with COVID-19, enrolled during active disease. Source material: peripheral blood. CDR3 loop: CASSPSRDTNQPQHF. CDR3 in DNA: TGTGCCAGCTCACCTTCCCGGGACACAAATCAGCCCCAGCATTTT.